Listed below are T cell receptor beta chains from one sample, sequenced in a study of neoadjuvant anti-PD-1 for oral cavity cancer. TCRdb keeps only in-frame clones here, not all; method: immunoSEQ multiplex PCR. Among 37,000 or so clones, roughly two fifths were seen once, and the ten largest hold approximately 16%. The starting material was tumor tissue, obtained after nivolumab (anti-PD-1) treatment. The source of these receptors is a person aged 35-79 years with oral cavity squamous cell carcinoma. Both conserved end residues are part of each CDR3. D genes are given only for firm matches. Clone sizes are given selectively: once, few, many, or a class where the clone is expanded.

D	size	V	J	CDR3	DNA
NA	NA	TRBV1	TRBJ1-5	CTSSQVSPADNQPQHF	TGCACCAGCAGCCAAGTTAGTCCAGCCGATAATCAGCCCCAGCATTTT
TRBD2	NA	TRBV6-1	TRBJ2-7	CASSDIREARQYF	TGTGCCAGCAGTGATATTCGGGAGGCGCGGCAGTACTTC
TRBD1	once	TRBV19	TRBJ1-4	CASSIRQGGEKLFF	TGTGCCAGTAGTATAAGACAGGGGGGTGAAAAACTGTTTTTT
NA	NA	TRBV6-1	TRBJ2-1	CASSEKGAGLWQFF	TGTGCCAGCAGTGAAAAGGGAGCAGGCCTTTGGCAGTTCTTC
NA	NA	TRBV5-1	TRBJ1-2	CASSLVSRFNGYTF	TGCGCCAGCAGCTTGGTCAGTAGATTCAACGGCTACACCTTC
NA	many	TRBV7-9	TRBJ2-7	CASSLWRSSYEQYF	TGTGCCAGCAGCCTCTGGAGAAGCTCCTACGAGCAGTACTTC
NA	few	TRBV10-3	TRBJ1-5	CAISESGQRRWAQHF	TGTGCCATCAGTGAAAGTGGGCAGAGAAGATGGGCCCAGCATTTT
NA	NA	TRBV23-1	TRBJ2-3	CASSRDTTSTDTQYF	TGCGCCAGCAGCCGAGACACGACTAGCACAGATACGCAGTATTTT
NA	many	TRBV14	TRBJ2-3	CASSPGGSTRTDTQYF	TGTGCCAGCAGCCCAGGGGGGAGCACTCGCACAGATACGCAGTATTTT
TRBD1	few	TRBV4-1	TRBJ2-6	CASSQGQGAQNGANVLTF	TGCGCCAGCAGCCAAGGCCAGGGGGCACAAAATGGGGCCAACGTCCTGACTTTC
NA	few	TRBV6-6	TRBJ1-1	CASTKGEGSSTEAFF	TGTGCCAGCACCAAAGGGGAGGGATCGTCCACTGAAGCTTTCTTT
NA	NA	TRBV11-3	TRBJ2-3	CASSLDQGGSIKQNTQYF	TGTGCCAGCAGCTTAGATCAAGGAGGGTCGATAAAACAAAATACGCAGTATTTT
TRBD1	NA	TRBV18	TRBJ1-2	CASSPGTGTSSGGYTF	TGTGCCAGCTCACCCGGGACAGGGACGTCCTCGGGAGGCTACACCTTC
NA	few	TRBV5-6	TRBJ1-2	CASSTSGTDYGYTF	TGTGCCAGCAGCACATCCGGGACTGACTATGGCTACACCTTC
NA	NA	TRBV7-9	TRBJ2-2	CASSSPLNSVAGELFF	TGTGCCAGCAGCTCTCCCCTCAATTCCGTGGCCGGGGAGCTGTTTTTT
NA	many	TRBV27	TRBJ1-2	CASSLNPRERGYTF	TGTGCCAGCAGTTTAAACCCCAGGGAAAGGGGCTACACCTTC
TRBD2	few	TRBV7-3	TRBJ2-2	CASSLMALAGGTGELFF	TGTGCCAGCAGCTTAATGGCTTTAGCGGGGGGCACCGGGGAGCTGTTTTTT
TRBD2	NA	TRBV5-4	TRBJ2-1	CASNVAGGSYNEQFF	TGTGCCAGCAATGTAGCGGGAGGATCCTACAATGAGCAGTTCTTC
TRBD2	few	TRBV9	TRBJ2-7	CASSVGVAGADEQYF	TGTGCCAGCAGCGTAGGAGTAGCGGGAGCAGACGAGCAGTACTTC
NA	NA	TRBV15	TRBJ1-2	CATSMPMGYYGYTF	TGTGCCACCAGCATGCCCATGGGGTACTATGGCTACACCTTC
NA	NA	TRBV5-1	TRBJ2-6	CASSLGRVSGYRSGANVLTF	TGCGCCAGCAGCTTGGGCCGAGTAAGTGGGTACCGCTCTGGGGCCAACGTCCTGACTTTC
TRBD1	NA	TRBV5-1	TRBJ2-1	CASSLPGQGGNEQFF	TGCGCCAGCAGCTTACCGGGACAGGGAGGCAATGAGCAGTTCTTC
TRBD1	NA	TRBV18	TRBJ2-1	CASSTFPDRGSNEQFF	TGTGCCAGCTCGACATTCCCGGACAGGGGGAGCAATGAGCAGTTCTTC
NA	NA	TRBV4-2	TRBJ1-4	CASSLDANEKLFF	TGTGCCAGCAGCCTGGACGCAAATGAAAAACTGTTTTTT
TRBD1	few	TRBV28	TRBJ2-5	CASSRPGTGETQYF	TGTGCCAGCAGTAGACCCGGGACAGGGGAGACCCAGTACTTC
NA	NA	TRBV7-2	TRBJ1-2	CASSPRTAYGYTF	TGTGCCAGCAGCCCAAGGACAGCCTATGGCTACACCTTC
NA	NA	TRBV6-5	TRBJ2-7	CASSYSPEQYF	TGTGCCAGCAGTTACTCACCAGAGCAGTACTTC
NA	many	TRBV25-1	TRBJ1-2	CASSERAYGYTF	TGTGCCAGCAGTGAACGGGCCTATGGCTACACCTTC
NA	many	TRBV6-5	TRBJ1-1	CASSQDRPGNTEAFF	TGTGCCAGCAGTCAGGACCGGCCGGGAAACACTGAAGCTTTCTTT
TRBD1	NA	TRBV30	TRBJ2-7	CAWSVGQAYEQYF	TGTGCCTGGAGCGTGGGACAGGCCTACGAGCAGTACTTC
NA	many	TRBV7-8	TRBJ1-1	CASTPTMGTEAFF	TGTGCCAGTACCCCAACGATGGGCACTGAAGCTTTCTTT
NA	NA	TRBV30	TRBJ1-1	CAWKKVAGEAFF	TGTGCCTGGAAAAAGGTTGCGGGTGAAGCTTTCTTT
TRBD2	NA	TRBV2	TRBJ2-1	CASSRQTSGGPNEQFF	TGTGCCAGCAGTCGACAAACTAGCGGGGGACCCAATGAGCAGTTCTTC